The rows below give T cell receptor beta chains drawn from one sample of a study of blood T cell repertoires in COVID-19. TCRdb's table, derived via immunoSEQ multiplex PCR, lists solely in-frame clones and lacks some. The sample yields under 20,000 clones, 89% seen once. What was sequenced was peripheral blood. These TCRs come from a man between 60 and 75 years old with active COVID-19. Each CDR3 is given with its conserved first and last residue. A D gene is named only where the DNA matches it firmly. Rows give clone size only sometimes, using once, few, many, or a class for an expanded clone.

>TRBJ1-1|NA|TRBV2|NA
TGTGCCAGCAGTGAAGTAGGGGGGGTTGCCACTGAAGCTTTCTTT
CASSEVGGVATEAFF
>TRBJ2-5|NA|TRBV5-1|TRBD2
TGCGCCAGCAGCCATAGCGGGGAAGAGACCCAGTACTTC
CASSHSGEETQYF
>TRBJ1-3|NA|TRBV3-1/TRBV3-2|TRBD1
TGTGCCAGCAAACCACAGGGGGAGGGAAACACCATATATTTT
CASKPQGEGNTIYF
>TRBJ2-1|NA|TRBV5-6|NA
TGTGCCAGCAGCTTGGCCACCGGGGAGCAGTTCTTC
CASSLATGEQFF
>TRBJ2-7|NA|TRBV6-5|TRBD2
TGTGCCAGCAGTTATGGCGGACTAGGAGCGGACGAGCAGTACTTC
CASSYGGLGADEQYF
>TRBJ1-2|once|TRBV19|NA
TGTGCCAGTAGTAGCGACATAAGACAGGCGAACTATGGCTACACCTTC
CASSSDIRQANYGYTF
>TRBJ1-3|NA|TRBV30|NA
TGTGCCTGGAGTGTACTGGGAAACACCATATATTTT
CAWSVLGNTIYF
>TRBJ1-2|NA|TRBV6-5|NA
TGTGCCAGCAGTACTCGAGGGGGAGCTAACTATGGCTACACCTTC
CASSTRGGANYGYTF
>TRBJ1-2|NA|TRBV28|NA
TGTGCCAGCAGGGGATTTGGCAGGGATGGCTACACCTTC
CASRGFGRDGYTF
>TRBJ1-2|NA|TRBV28|NA
TGTGCCAGCAGTTTCGGGGGAATCCACTATGGCTACACCTTC
CASSFGGIHYGYTF
>TRBJ2-1|NA|TRBV12-3/TRBV12-4|TRBD2
TGTGCCAATAGCGGGGGGGCAGGCAATGAGCAGTTCTTC
CANSGGAGNEQFF
>TRBJ2-1|NA|TRBV28|NA
TGTGCCAGCACCCCGACCAGCGCCTACTACAATGAGCAGTTCTTC
CASTPTSAYYNEQFF
>TRBJ2-7|once|TRBV14|NA
TGTGCCAGCAGCCAAGGGGTGGAAAGGAGGTTTAGCGCCTACGAGCAGTACTTC
CASSQGVERRFSAYEQYF
>TRBJ1-2|NA|TRBV6-5|TRBD1
TGTGCCAGCAGTTACCAGGGACAGGGCCACGGCTACACCTTC
CASSYQGQGHGYTF
>TRBJ1-6|few|TRBV28|NA
TGTGCCAGCAGTGTGACCCACTCGGGTTCACCCCTCCACTTT
CASSVTHSGSPLHF